Sequencing of this T cell receptor (beta chain) was carried out in a study of cytomegalovirus exposure and HLA in healthy donors. Clones were sequenced by immunoSEQ multiplex PCR, and TCRdb holds only the in-frame ones, with some missing. The profile shows approximately 200,000 clones, 80% to 85% of them singletons. Study-level points and caveats: Among the CMV-associated chains, a few were confirmed in vitro as specific for CMV antigens.

As concerns this clone: Its antigen is not identified.

Input material: PBMCs. The TCR sequence derives from a woman between 25 and 40 years old in good health and CMV-seronegative.

Here the CDR3 reads CSASGGYEQYF. The CDR3 DNA reads TGCAGTGCTAGCGGTGGCTACGAGCAGTACTTC. The chain employs TRBV20-1 and TRBJ2-7; D ambiguous. Germline V gene data show CDR1 as DFQATT and CDR2 as SNEGSKA (reference sequence). This CDR3 has 11 amino acids. V lost 3 bases to trimming and J lost 3 bases, with 6 bases between them.